One and the same sample provided the 29 T cell receptor beta chains below, sequenced in a study of T cell changes during pregnancy in multiple sclerosis. Sequencing used immunoSEQ multiplex PCR; TCRdb keeps in-frame clones, though not all of them. The table includes around 100,000 clones, about 90% detected once. Sequences were derived from peripheral blood, sampled after pregnancy. The source is a female donor with multiple sclerosis, enrolled in a pregnancy study.

This chain joins TRBV7-9 and TRBJ2-7, with D maybe TRBD1 (6 bases). This CDR3 comprises 13 residues. V was pared by 5 bases and J by 5 bases, with 13 bases between. The germline V gene encodes CDR1 SEHNR and CDR2 FQNEAQ (reference sequence). The CDR3 reads CASSQGQGNEQYF. The CDR3 DNA is TGTGCCAGCAGCCAGGGACAAGGGAACGAGCAGTACTTC.

The table lists this clone with a count of one. This sequence joins TRBV14 and TRBJ2-2; a possible D gene is TRBD1 (6 bases). The germline V and J ends were trimmed by 8 bases and 0 bases, with 13 bases remaining between them. CDR3 length equals 15 residues. The germline gives CDR1 SGHDN, CDR2 FVKESK. The CDR3 loop reads CASRAGTSNTGELFF. The CDR3 nucleotides are TGTGCCAGCCGAGCCGGGACATCGAACACCGGGGAGCTGTTTTTT.

The chain joins TRBV30 to TRBJ2-5, with TRBD2 as a possible D gene (5 bases). CDR3 length: 14 amino acids. V lost 2 bases to trimming and J lost 3 bases, with 13 bases between them. Germline assignment: CDR1 GTSNPN and CDR2 SVGIG (reference sequence). The chain's CDR3 is CAWSPASPKETQYF. The CDR3 DNA reads TGTGCCTGGAGTCCTGCTAGCCCCAAAGAGACCCAGTACTTC.

The chain uses TRBV4-3 and TRBJ2-1; 8 bases match TRBD2. The germline V gene has CDR1 LGHNA and CDR2 YSLEER. CDR3 length equals 16 residues. V shed 4 bases, J shed 2 bases, and the junction held 7 bases outside the gene matches. The CDR3: CASSPQRGITYNEQFF. CDR3 sequence (DNA): TGCGCCAGCAGCCCCCAGCGGGGGATAACCTACAATGAGCAGTTCTTC.

The chain uses TRBV5-1 and TRBJ2-2, with 7 bases lining up with TRBD2. The junction had 3 bases not matched to a gene; V was cut back by 2 bases and J by 5 bases. This CDR3 has 14 residues. Germline CDR1 reads SGHRS; CDR2 reads YFSETQ. CDR3 loop: CASSLEGGTGELFF. The DNA of the CDR3 is TGCGCCAGCAGCTTAGAGGGAGGGACCGGGGAGCTGTTTTTT.

This rearrangement joins TRBV10-3 to TRBJ1-4; 9 nucleotides match TRBD1. CDR1 and CDR2 (germline): ENHRY, SYGVKD. The CDR3 has 15 amino acids. J gave up 8 bases and V 0 bases, and 4 bases lay outside the gene matches. CDR3 nucleotides: TGTGCCATCAGTGAGTCGAGGGACAGGGACGAAAAACTGTTTTTT. The encoded protein is CAISESRDRDEKLFF.

This chain links TRBV6-6 with TRBJ2-1, with TRBD1 matching 9 bases. The CDR3 contains 15 residues. Germline CDR1 MNHNY, CDR2 SVGAGI (reference sequence). V trimming: 7 bases; J trimming: 7 bases; junction bases outside the gene matches: 11. The chain's CDR3 is CASNSPGQGENEQFF. The CDR3 region has the DNA TGTGCCAGCAATAGTCCGGGACAGGGAGAAAATGAGCAGTTCTTC.

J is TRBJ1-2 and V is TRBV10-1; D is unclear. CDR3 length: 18 residues. With 8 bases removed from V and 3 bases from J, the gap between germline ends came to 28 bases. Germline V lookup: CDR1 WNHNN, CDR2 SYGVQD (reference sequence). This CDR3 is CASEGICRLRTPYYGYTF. CDR3 coding DNA: TGCGCCAGCGAAGGTATTTGTAGACTGAGAACCCCTTACTATGGCTACACCTTC.

The rearrangement uses TRBV6-6 and TRBJ1-3; D perhaps matches TRBD1 (6 bases). The CDR3 runs 13 residues. The V end was cut by 6 bases, the J end by 4 bases, with 10 bases between. Germline V gene lookup returns CDR1 MNHNY and CDR2 SVGAGI (reference sequence). The CDR3 region is CASRTGDGNTIYF. CDR3 bases: TGTGCCAGCAGGACAGGTGACGGAAACACCATATATTTT.

CDR3 loop: CASRATQRLAEKQFF. In DNA form, the CDR3 reads TGTGCCAGCAGGGCAACACAAAGACTAGCGGAAAAGCAGTTCTTC. This sequence joins TRBV2 and TRBJ2-1; TRBD2 matches 9 bases. V shed 6 bases and J 11 bases; nucleotides not matched to a gene: 14. There are 15 residues in the CDR3. CDR1 is SNHLY, CDR2 FYNNEI, per germline.

About this clone: This specimen includes other DNA sequences encoding the same CDR3. The chain couples TRBV29-1 to TRBJ1-2; D is uncertain. Germline lookup yields CDR1 SQVTM and CDR2 ANQGSEA. V shed 1 base and J shed 2 bases, with 5 bases lying between them. CDR3 length equals 12 residues. Here the CDR3 reads CSVEGRNYGYTF. As DNA, the CDR3 is TGCAGCGTTGAAGGGAGGAACTATGGCTACACCTTC. Variable domain in full (rest from reference TRBV29-1 and TRBJ1-2): SAVISQKPSRDICQRGTSLTIQCQVDSQVTMMFWYRQQPGQSLTLIATANQGSEATYESGFVIDKFPISRPNLTFSTLTVSNMSPEDSSIYLCSVEGRNYGYTFGSGTRLTVV.

The rearrangement joins TRBV7-3 to TRBJ2-1; 7 nucleotides align to TRBD2. The CDR3 covers 18 residues. V dropped 0 bases and J dropped 1; count of bases not matched to a gene: 9. Germline CDR1 and CDR2: SGHTA and FQGTGA. The CDR3 spells CASSLTGELAASYNEQFF. The DNA for the CDR3 is TGTGCCAGCAGCTTAACGGGAGAGCTAGCGGCGTCCTACAATGAGCAGTTCTTC.

The rearrangement joins TRBV6-1 to TRBJ1-4, with TRBD1 identical over 9 bases. J was trimmed by 6 bases and V by 5 bases; bases with no gene match: 7. This CDR3 has 15 amino acids. Germline V gene sequence: CDR1 MNHNS, CDR2 SASEGT. The DNA of the CDR3 is TGTGCCAGCAGTACCTCGACAGGGGGGCATGAAAAACTGTTTTTT. Its translation is CASSTSTGGHEKLFF.

The V gene is TRBV7-9, the J gene TRBJ2-7; 11 bases agree with TRBD2. This CDR3 is built from 15 residues. Germline CDR1 reads SEHNR; CDR2 reads FQNEAQ (reference sequence). The V gene end was trimmed by 4 bases and the J gene end by 8 bases; junction bases not matched to a gene: 10. CDR3 in DNA: TGTGCCAGCAGCTCAGTGACTAGCGGGGCTCTGAAGCAGTACTTC. Translation gives CASSSVTSGALKQYF.

The genes are TRBV28 and TRBJ2-3; perhaps TRBD2 as D (6 bases). V lost 7 bases, J lost 4 bases, and 12 bases lay in between. The CDR3 runs 13 residues. Germline V gene sequence: CDR1 MDHEN, CDR2 SYDVKM. CDR3 residues: CASTLGGSDTQYF. In DNA form, the CDR3 reads TGTGCCAGCACCCTGGGGGGATCAGATACGCAGTATTTT.

The J gene is TRBJ2-2, the V gene TRBV7-9; no clear D. The germline V gene has CDR1 SEHNR and CDR2 FQNEAQ (reference sequence). Between the trimmed V and J ends, which lost 4 bases and 6 bases, there was a span of 9 bases. This CDR3 comprises 13 residues. CDR3 protein: CASSYDNPGELFF. The DNA for the CDR3 is TGTGCCAGCAGCTACGACAATCCCGGGGAGCTGTTTTTT.

The V call is TRBV10-3, the J call TRBJ2-1; 13 bases match TRBD2. The germline CDR1 and CDR2 sequences are ENHRY and SYGVKD. V lost 2 bases, J lost 8 bases, and 6 bases stayed unmatched. This CDR3 is built from 16 residues. This CDR3 reads CAISEALAGGMDEQFF. The CDR3 DNA is TGTGCCATCAGTGAGGCACTAGCGGGAGGGATGGATGAGCAGTTCTTC.

CDR3 nucleotide sequence: TGTGCCAGCAGCTCCGGACAGGGAGGATCCTACGAGCAGTACTTC. This codes for CASSSGQGGSYEQYF. The J gene is TRBJ2-7, the V gene TRBV7-9; 8 bases fit TRBD1. The CDR3 length is 15 residues. Germline V gene data show CDR1 as SEHNR and CDR2 as FQNEAQ (reference sequence). The V and J ends lost 4 bases and 1 base, in that order; junction bases with no gene match: 6.

The V and J genes are TRBV4-2 and TRBJ1-2; TRBD1 is a possible D gene (6 bases). The CDR3 runs to 15 residues. The V end lost 4 bases, the J end lost 1 base, and 13 bases lay between the germline ends. Germline V gene sequence: CDR1 LGHNA, CDR2 YNFKEQ. This chain's CDR3 is CASSPSRTVNYGYTF. In nucleotides, the CDR3 is TGTGCCAGCAGCCCGTCCAGGACAGTTAACTATGGCTACACCTTC.

The rearrangement links TRBV27 to TRBJ2-1, with 8 nucleotides matching TRBD1. CDR1 is MNHEY, CDR2 SMNVEV, per germline (reference sequence). The CDR3 runs 16 residues. After removal of 3 bases from V and 3 bases from J, the junction contained 7 bases not matched to a gene. The CDR3: CASSFRTGIIYNEQFF. CDR3 coding DNA: TGTGCCAGCAGTTTTAGGACAGGGATCATCTACAATGAGCAGTTCTTC.

The V gene is TRBV5-1, the J gene TRBJ2-7; 7 bases align to TRBD1. In germline, CDR1 is SGHRS, CDR2 YFSETQ. V trimming: 4 bases; J trimming: 0 bases; junction bases outside the gene matches: 7. The CDR3 has 15 amino acids. The DNA of the CDR3 is TGCGCCAGCAGCCCCGGTGGGGACAGCTCCTACGAGCAGTACTTC. It translates to CASSPGGDSSYEQYF.

This sequence joins TRBV9 and TRBJ1-4, with a tentative D call TRBD1 (6 bases). Trimming left V 4 bases short and J 8 bases short, with 21 bases between. Germline lookup yields CDR1 SGDLS and CDR2 YYNGEE. This CDR3 has 16 amino acids. The CDR3 region is CASSSNTGGGWEKLFF. The CDR3 nucleotides read TGTGCCAGCAGCTCAAACACGGGAGGGGGATGGGAAAAACTGTTTTTT.

In DNA, the CDR3 is TGTGCCAGCAGCGCGACAGGGGCTTTCAATGAGCAGTTCTTC. It specifies CASSATGAFNEQFF. The rearrangement joins TRBV9 to TRBJ2-1, with 8 bases aligning to TRBD1. The CDR3 is made up of 14 amino acids. The germline V gene has CDR1 SGDLS and CDR2 YYNGEE. Losses at the gene ends were 3 bases for V and 6 bases for J; bases not matched to a gene: 5.

J is TRBJ2-1 and V is TRBV18, with 8 bases aligning to TRBD1. This CDR3 contains 12 residues. J lost 13 bases, V lost 2 bases, and 4 bases had no gene match. Germline CDR1 KGHSH, CDR2 LQKENI. CDR3 in amino acids: CASSPNDRGQFF. Written as DNA, the CDR3 is TGTGCCAGCTCACCAAACGACAGGGGACAGTTCTTC.

The CDR3: CASSFQGAYEQYF. CDR3 bases: TGTGCCAGCAGTTTTCAGGGGGCCTACGAGCAGTACTTC. The J gene is TRBJ2-7, the V gene TRBV27; the match to TRBD1 covers 7 bases. The germline V gene encodes CDR1 MNHEY and CDR2 SMNVEV (reference sequence). Trimming cost V 3 bases and J 2 bases; bases outside gene matches: 1. The CDR3 has 13 amino acids.

This clone showed up just once. The rearrangement links TRBV28 to TRBJ2-6; maybe TRBD1 (5 bases). V was clipped by 6 bases and J by 2 bases, with 11 bases between them. The CDR3 has 15 amino acids. Germline-derived CDR1 and CDR2 are MDHEN and SYDVKM. The CDR3 DNA follows: TGTGCCAGCAGATTCCCAGGGCCTGGGGCCAACGTCCTGACTTTC. It specifies CASRFPGPGANVLTF.

As regards this clone: As the CDR3 is not closed by the conserved phenylalanine or tryptophan, this likely results from a read error. It is unclear where the CDR3 begins or ends on the DNA, so no DNA is shown, and the CDR3 is as TCRdb lists it. The chain combines TRBV5-5 with TRBJ2-3; the D call of TRBD1 is as the table states it, not checked on the DNA. In germline, CDR1 is SGHKS, CDR2 YYEKEE (reference sequence). The CDR3 has 14 residues if both end residues are counted. The CDR3 region is CASSLEPGTGTFLG.

This chain links TRBV6-5 with TRBJ2-2; TRBD1 matches at 9 bases. The CDR3 spans 15 residues. J lost 1 base, V lost 6 bases, and 3 bases had no gene match. CDR1 MNHEY and CDR2 SVGAGI come from the germline V gene. In nucleotides, the CDR3 is TGTGCCAGCAGGGGACAGGGAGTGAACACCGGGGAGCTGTTTTTT. Translated, it gives CASRGQGVNTGELFF.

The CDR3 bases are TGTGCCAGCAGCACCGCAGGGGCCCGGATTCGGCAAGAGACCCAGTACTTC. Its protein product is CASSTAGARIRQETQYF. The chain joins TRBV13 to TRBJ2-5; TRBD1 might be the D (6 bases). Germline CDR1 reads PRHDT; CDR2 reads FYEKMQ (reference sequence). The V gene lost 5 bases and the J gene lost 2 bases, with 21 bases spanning the gap. CDR3 length: 17 amino acids.